This T cell receptor beta chain was sequenced during a study of blood T cell repertoires in COVID-19. This study enrolled people aged 18 to 89 from roughly 22 US geographic areas. TCRdb's copy holds only in-frame clones and misses some; the assay was immunoSEQ multiplex PCR. The data show roughly 200,000 clones, roughly 82% seen once. The CDR3 extends over 14 amino acids. Germline assignment: CDR1 LNHDA and CDR2 SQIVND (reference sequence). The V end was cut by 3 bases, the J end by 4 bases, with 12 bases between. The receptor comes from a man between 35 and 55 years old who had recovered from COVID-19. The chain uses TRBV19 and TRBJ1-2; D unresolved. Sequencing was carried out using PBMCs or T cells enriched from blood (not recorded which). This CDR3 is CASSIRDGGYGYTF. The CDR3 DNA sequence: TGTGCCAGTAGTATTCGGGATGGAGGCTATGGCTACACCTTC.